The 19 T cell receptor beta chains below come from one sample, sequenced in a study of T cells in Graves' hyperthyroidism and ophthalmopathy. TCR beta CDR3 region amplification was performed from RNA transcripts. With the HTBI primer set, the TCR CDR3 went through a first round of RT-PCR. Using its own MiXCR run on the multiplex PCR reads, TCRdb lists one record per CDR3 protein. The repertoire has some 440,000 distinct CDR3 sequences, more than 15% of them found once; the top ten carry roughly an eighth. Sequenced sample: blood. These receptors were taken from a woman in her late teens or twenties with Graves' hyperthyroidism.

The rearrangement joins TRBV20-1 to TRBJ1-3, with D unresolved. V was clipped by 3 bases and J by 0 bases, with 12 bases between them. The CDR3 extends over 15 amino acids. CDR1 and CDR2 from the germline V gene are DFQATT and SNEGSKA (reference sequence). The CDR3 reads CSASSRASSGNTIYF. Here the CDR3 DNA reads TGCAGTGCTAGTTCCCGTGCCAGCTCTGGAAACACCATATATTTT.

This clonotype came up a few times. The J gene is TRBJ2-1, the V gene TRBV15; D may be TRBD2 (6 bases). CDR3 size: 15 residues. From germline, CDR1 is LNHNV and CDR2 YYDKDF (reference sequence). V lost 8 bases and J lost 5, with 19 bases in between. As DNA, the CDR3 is TGTGCCACCGTCCTCGGGACTCAATCAAACAATGAGCAGTTCTTC. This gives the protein CATVLGTQSNNEQFF. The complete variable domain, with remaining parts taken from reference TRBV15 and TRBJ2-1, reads DAMVIQNPRYQVTQFGKPVTLSCSQTLNHNVMYWYQQKSSQAPKLLFHYYDKDFNNEADTPDNFQSRRPNTSFCFLDIRSPGLGDTAMYLCATVLGTQSNNEQFFGPGTRLTVL.

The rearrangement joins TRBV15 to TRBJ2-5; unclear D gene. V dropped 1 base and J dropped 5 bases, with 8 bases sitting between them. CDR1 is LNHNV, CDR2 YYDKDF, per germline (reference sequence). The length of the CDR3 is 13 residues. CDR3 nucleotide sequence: TGTGCCACCAGCAGAGGGCAGGTGGAGACCCAGTACTTC. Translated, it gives CATSRGQVETQYF. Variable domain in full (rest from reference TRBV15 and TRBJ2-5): DAMVIQNPRYQVTQFGKPVTLSCSQTLNHNVMYWYQQKSSQAPKLLFHYYDKDFNNEADTPDNFQSRRPNTSFCFLDIRSPGLGDTAMYLCATSRGQVETQYFGPGTRLLVL.

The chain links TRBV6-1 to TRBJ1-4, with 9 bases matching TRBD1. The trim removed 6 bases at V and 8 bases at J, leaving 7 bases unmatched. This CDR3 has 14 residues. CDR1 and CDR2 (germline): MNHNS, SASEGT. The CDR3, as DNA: TGTGCCAGCAGCCTCAACAGGGGGCCGGAAAAACTGTTTTTT. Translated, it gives CASSLNRGPEKLFF.

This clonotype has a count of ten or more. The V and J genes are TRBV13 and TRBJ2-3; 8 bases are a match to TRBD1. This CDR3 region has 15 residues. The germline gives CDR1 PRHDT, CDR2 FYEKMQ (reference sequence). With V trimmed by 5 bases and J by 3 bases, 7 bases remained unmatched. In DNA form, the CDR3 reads TGTGCCAGCAGCCCATCCGGGACAGGTACAGATACGCAGTATTTT. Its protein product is CASSPSGTGTDTQYF.

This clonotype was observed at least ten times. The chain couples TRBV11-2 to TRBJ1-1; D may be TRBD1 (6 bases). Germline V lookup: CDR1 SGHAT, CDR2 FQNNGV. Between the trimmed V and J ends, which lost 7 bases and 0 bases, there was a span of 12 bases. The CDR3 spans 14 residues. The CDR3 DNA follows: TGTGCCAGCACCAGCACAGGGATGAACACTGAAGCTTTCTTT. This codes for CASTSTGMNTEAFF.

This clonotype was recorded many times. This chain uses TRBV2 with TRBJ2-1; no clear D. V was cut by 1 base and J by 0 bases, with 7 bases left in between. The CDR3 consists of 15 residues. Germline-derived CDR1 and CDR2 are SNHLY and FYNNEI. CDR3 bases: TGTGCCAGCAGTGAAGACATGTCCTCCTACAATGAGCAGTTCTTC. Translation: CASSEDMSSYNEQFF.

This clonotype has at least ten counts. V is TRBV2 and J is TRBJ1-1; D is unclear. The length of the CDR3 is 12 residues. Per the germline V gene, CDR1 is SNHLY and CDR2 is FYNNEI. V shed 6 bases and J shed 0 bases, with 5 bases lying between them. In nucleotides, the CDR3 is TGTGCCAGCAGGGGTTTGAACACTGAAGCTTTCTTT. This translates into CASRGLNTEAFF.

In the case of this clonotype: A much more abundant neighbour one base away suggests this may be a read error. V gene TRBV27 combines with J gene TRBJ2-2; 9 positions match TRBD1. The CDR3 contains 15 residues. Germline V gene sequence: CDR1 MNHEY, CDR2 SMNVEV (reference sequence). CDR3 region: CASRPGQGGTGEPFF. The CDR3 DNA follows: TGTGCCAGCAGGCCGGGACAGGGTGGCACCGGGGAGCCGTTTTTT.

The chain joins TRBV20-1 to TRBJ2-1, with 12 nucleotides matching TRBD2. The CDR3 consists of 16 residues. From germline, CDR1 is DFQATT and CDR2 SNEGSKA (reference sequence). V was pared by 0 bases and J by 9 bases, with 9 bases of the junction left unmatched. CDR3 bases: TGCAGTGCTAGAGAGGAAACTAGCGGGAGGTCAAGTGAGCAGTTCTTC. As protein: CSAREETSGRSSEQFF.

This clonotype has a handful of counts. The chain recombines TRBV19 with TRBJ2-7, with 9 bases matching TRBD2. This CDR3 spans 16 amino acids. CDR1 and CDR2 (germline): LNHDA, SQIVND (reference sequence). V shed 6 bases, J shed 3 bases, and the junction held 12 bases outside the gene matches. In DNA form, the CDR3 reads TGTGCCAGTAGCAATAATCAGGCGGGAGGGAACTACGAGCAGTACTTC. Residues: CASSNNQAGGNYEQYF.

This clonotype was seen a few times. As DNA, the CDR3 is TGTGCCAGCAGGGGACAGGGGTTCTCCTACGAGCAGTACTTC. Translating it yields CASRGQGFSYEQYF. The chain couples TRBV2 to TRBJ2-7; 10 bases are shared with TRBD1. The CDR3 runs to 14 residues. Germline V gene lookup returns CDR1 SNHLY and CDR2 FYNNEI. With V trimmed by 6 bases and J by 0 bases, 2 bases remained unmatched.

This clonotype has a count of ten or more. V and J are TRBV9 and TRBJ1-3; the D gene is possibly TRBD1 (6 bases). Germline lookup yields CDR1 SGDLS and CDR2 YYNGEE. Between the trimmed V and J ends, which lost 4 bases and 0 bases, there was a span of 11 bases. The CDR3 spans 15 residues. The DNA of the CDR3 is TGTGCCAGCAGCCTAACAGGGAACTCTGGAAACACCATATATTTT. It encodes CASSLTGNSGNTIYF.

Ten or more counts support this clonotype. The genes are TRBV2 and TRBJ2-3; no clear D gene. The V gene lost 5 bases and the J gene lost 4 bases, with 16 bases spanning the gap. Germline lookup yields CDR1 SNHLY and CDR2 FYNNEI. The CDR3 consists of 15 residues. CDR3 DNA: TGTGCCAGCAGTCCCGGGTCATCAATGGCAGATACGCAGTATTTT. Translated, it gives CASSPGSSMADTQYF.

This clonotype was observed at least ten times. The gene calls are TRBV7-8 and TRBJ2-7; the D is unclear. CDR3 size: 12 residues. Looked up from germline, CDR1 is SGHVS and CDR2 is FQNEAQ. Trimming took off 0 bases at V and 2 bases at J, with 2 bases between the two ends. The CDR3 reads CASSLAPYEQYF. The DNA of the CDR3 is TGTGCCAGCAGCTTAGCTCCCTACGAGCAGTACTTC.

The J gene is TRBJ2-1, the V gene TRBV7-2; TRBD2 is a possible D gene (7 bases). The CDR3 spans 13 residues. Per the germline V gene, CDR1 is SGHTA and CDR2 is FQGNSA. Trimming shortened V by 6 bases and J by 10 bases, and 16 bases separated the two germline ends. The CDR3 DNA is TGTGCCAGCAGGGGGGGGCCAGCTGGCGAGCAGTTCTTC. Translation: CASRGGPAGEQFF.

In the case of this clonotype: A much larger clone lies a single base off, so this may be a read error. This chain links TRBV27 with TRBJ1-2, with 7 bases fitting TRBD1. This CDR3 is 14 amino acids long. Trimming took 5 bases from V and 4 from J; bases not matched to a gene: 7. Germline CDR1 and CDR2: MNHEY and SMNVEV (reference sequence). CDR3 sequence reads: CASSEPGQVYGYTF. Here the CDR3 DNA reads TGTGCCAGCAGTGAACCCGGACAGGTCTATGGCTACACCTTC.

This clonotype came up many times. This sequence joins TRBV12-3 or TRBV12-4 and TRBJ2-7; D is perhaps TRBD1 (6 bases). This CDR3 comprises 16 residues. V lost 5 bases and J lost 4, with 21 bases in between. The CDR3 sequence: CASSPGTQLLGYEQYF. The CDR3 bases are TGTGCCAGCAGTCCAGGGACACAGCTTTTAGGGTACGAGCAGTACTTC.

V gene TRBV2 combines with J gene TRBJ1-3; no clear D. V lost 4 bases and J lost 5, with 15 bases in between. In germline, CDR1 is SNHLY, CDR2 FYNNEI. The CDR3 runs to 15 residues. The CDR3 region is CASSVPLTARNTIYF. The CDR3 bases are TGTGCCAGCAGTGTACCACTGACGGCGAGAAACACCATATATTTT.